This T cell receptor (beta chain) stems from a study of OX40 agonist ivuxolimab in advanced cancers. Study-wide results and limits: Nonresponders included some who also had low normalized T-cell clonal expansion. Undetermined was the antigen specificity of the expanded peripheral T cells.

The CDR3 length is 15 residues. The germline V gene encodes CDR1 MDHEN and CDR2 SYDVKM. Trimming stripped 4 bases from V and 0 bases from J, with 13 bases between. Comments on this clone: Its specificity is not known.

Assay: immunoSEQ multiplex PCR; the TCRdb copy retains only in-frame clones and omits some. Of roughly 46,000 clones detected, 82% appear once; the ten largest clones hold 1.5% to 2%. The TCR was taken from an adult with an advanced solid tumor such as melanoma, head and neck, liver or kidney cancer. The sequenced sample was CD4+ or CD8+ T cells sorted from blood, obtained in a trial of the OX40 agonist ivuxolimab. This chain joins TRBV28 and TRBJ2-7, with no clear D. Here the CDR3 reads CASSSTRTYSYEQYF. CDR3 DNA: TGTGCCAGCAGTTCAACACGGACCTACTCCTACGAGCAGTACTTC. Looking up the rest from reference TRBV28 and TRBJ2-7 gives the full variable domain: DVKVTQSSRYLVKRTGEKVFLECVQDMDHENMFWYRQDPGLGLRLIYFSYDVKMKEKGDIPEGYSVSREKKERFSLILESASTNQTSMYLCASSSTRTYSYEQYFGPGTRLTVT.